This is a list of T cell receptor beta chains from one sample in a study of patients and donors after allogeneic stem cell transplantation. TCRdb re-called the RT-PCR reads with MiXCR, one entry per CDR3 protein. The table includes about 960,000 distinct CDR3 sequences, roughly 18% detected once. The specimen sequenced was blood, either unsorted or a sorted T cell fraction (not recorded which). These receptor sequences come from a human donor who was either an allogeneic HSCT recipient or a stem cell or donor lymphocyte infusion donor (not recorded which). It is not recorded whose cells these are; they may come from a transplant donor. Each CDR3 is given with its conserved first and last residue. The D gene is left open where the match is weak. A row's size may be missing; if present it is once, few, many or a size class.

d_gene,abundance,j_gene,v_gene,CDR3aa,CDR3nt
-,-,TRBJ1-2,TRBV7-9,CASSSKEGQLYGYTF,TGTGCCAGCAGCTCAAAAGAAGGACAGCTCTATGGCTACACCTTC
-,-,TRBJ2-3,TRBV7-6,CASSLRKGRTQYF,TGTGCCAGCAGCCTACGAAAGGGGAGAACGCAGTATTTT
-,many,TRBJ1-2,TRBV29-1,CSVEEGVGRYGYTF,TGCAGCGTTGAGGAGGGGGTTGGCCGATATGGCTACACCTTC
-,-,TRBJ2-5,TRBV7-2,CASSFRWTQYF,TGTGCCAGCAGCTTTCGTTGGACCCAGTACTTC
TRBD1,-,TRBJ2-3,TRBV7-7,CASSFSQGADTQYF,TGTGCTAGCAGCTTCAGCCAGGGGGCAGATACGCAGTATTTT
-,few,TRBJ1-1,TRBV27,CASSFAMDTEAFF,TGTGCCAGCAGTTTCGCGATGGACACTGAAGCTTTCTTT
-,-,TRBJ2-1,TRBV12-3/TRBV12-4,CASSPDLGVVRNEQFF,TGTGCCAGCAGTCCGGACCTGGGGGTCGTGAGGAATGAGCAGTTCTTC
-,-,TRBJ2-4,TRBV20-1,CSARDRQRDIQYF,TGCAGTGCTAGAGATCGACAGAGGGACATTCAGTACTTC
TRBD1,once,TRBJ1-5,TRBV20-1,CSASHPGQGSYSNQPQHF,TGCAGTGCTTCGCATCCGGGACAGGGGTCGTATAGCAATCAGCCCCAGCATTTT
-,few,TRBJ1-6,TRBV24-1,CATGKKAYNSPLHF,TGTGCCACCGGAAAGAAAGCGTATAATTCACCCCTCCACTTT
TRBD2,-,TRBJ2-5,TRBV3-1,CASSHLAGGPETQYF,TGTGCCAGCAGCCATCTAGCGGGGGGGCCGGAGACCCAGTACTTC
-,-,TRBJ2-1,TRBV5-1,CASSQDQGFREQFF,TGCGCCAGCAGCCAGGATCAGGGATTTCGCGAGCAGTTCTTC
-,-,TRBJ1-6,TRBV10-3,CAIRGENSPLHF,TGTGCCATCAGGGGAGAGAATTCACCCCTCCACTTT
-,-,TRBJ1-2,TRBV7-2,CASSLAYRAYGYTF,TGTGCCAGCAGCTTAGCGTACAGGGCCTATGGCTACACCTTC
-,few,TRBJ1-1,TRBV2,CASKTTGSENTEAFF,TGTGCCAGCAAAACCACAGGGTCGGAAAACACTGAAGCTTTCTTT
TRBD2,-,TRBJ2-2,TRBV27,CASSPLAGPTGELFF,TGTGCCAGCAGTCCACTAGCGGGACCCACCGGGGAGCTGTTTTTT
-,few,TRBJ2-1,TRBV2,CASSEARTAYNEQFF,TGTGCCAGCAGTGAAGCGCGGACGGCCTACAATGAGCAGTTCTTC
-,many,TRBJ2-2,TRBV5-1,CASSLSHTGELFF,TGCGCCAGCAGCTTATCTCATACCGGGGAGCTGTTTTTT
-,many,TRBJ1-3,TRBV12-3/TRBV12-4,CASSYRTTGNTIYF,TGTGCCAGCAGTTACCGGACAACCGGAAACACCATATATTTT
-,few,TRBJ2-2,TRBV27,CASSPPSPRTGELFF,TGTGCCAGCAGTCCACCGTCGCCAAGGACCGGGGAGCTGTTTTTT
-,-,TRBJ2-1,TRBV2,CASSADHNEQFF,TGTGCCAGCAGTGCGGACCACAATGAGCAGTTCTTC
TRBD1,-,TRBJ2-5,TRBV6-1,CASKENRGSETQYF,TGTGCCAGCAAGGAAAACAGGGGTTCAGAGACCCAGTACTTC
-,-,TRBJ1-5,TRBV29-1,CSVARDINQPQHF,TGCAGCGTCGCCCGGGACATCAATCAGCCCCAGCATTTT
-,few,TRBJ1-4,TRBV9,CASSPPEPGVTNEKLFF,TGTGCCAGCAGCCCGCCTGAGCCAGGGGTGACTAATGAAAAACTGTTTTTT
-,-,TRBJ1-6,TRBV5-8,CASSLVLLRSYNSPLHF,TGTGCCAGCAGCTTGGTTCTACTACGCTCCTATAATTCACCCCTCCACTTT
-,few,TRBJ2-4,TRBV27,CASSFSMTKNIQYF,TGTGCCAGCAGTTTCTCTATGACCAAAAACATTCAGTACTTC
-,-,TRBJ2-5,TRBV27,CASTLTWGLQETQYF,TGTGCCAGCACCCTAACCTGGGGGCTCCAAGAGACCCAGTACTTC
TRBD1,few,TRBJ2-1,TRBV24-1,CATSDFGQGGFNEQFF,TGTGCCACCAGTGATTTCGGACAGGGGGGATTCAATGAGCAGTTCTTC
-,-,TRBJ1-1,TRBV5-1,CASSITGLGTEAFF,TGCGCCAGCAGTATTACAGGGTTGGGCACTGAAGCTTTCTTT
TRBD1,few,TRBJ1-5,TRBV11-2,CASSLTGGAGQPQHF,TGTGCCAGCAGCTTAACAGGGGGGGCGGGTCAGCCCCAGCATTTT
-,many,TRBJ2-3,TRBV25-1,CASNRHHTQYF,TGTGCCAGCAACCGTCATCATACGCAGTATTTT
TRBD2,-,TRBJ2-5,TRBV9,CASSTSGTETQYF,TGTGCCAGCAGCACGAGCGGGACGGAGACCCAGTACTTC
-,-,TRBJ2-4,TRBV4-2,CASSQDVWGKVAKNIQYF,TGTGCCAGCAGCCAAGATGTTTGGGGGAAGGTAGCCAAAAACATTCAGTACTTC
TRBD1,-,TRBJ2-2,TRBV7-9,CASSGEQDRAAGELFF,TGTGCCAGCAGCGGCGAACAGGACAGGGCGGCCGGGGAGCTGTTTTTT
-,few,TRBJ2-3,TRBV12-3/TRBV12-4,CASFRTDTQYF,TGTGCCAGCTTTCGCACAGATACGCAGTATTTT
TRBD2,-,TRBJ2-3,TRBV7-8,CASSPIGTSGTDTQYF,TGTGCCAGCAGTCCAATTGGGACTAGCGGGACAGATACGCAGTATTTT
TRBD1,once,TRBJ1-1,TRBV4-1,CASSAPQGWGTEAFF,TGCGCCAGCAGCGCACCACAGGGGTGGGGCACTGAAGCTTTCTTT
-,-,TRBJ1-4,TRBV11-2,CASSFQQGQRRNEKLFF,TGTGCCAGCAGCTTCCAACAAGGACAGAGAAGGAATGAAAAACTGTTTTTT
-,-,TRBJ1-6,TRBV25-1,CASSTHNSPLHF,TGTGCCAGCAGTACCCATAATTCACCCCTCCACTTT
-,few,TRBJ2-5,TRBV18,CASSGQAVGGETQYF,TGTGCCAGCTCGGGTCAAGCGGTCGGAGGGGAGACCCAGTACTTC
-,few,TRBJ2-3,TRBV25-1,CASSELSRENTQYF,TGTGCCAGCAGTGAATTATCGAGGGAGAATACGCAGTATTTT